The 25 T cell receptor beta chains below were found in one sample sequenced in a study of blood T cell repertoires in COVID-19. Method: immunoSEQ multiplex PCR; TCRdb's copy keeps in-frame clones and lacks some. Of approximately 120,000 clones detected, about nine tenths appear once; the ten largest clones hold about 1.1%. The sample was peripheral blood. The receptor source for this set is a human donor in a cohort sampled during active COVID-19.

The gene calls are TRBV7-2 and TRBJ1-2; perhaps TRBD1 as D (6 bases). Per germline, CDR1 SGHTA and CDR2 FQGNSA. V was cut by 4 bases and J by 3 bases, with 12 bases left in between. CDR3 length equals 14 residues. This chain's CDR3 is CASSSSAGDYGYTF. The CDR3 DNA reads TGTGCCAGCAGCTCCTCGGCAGGGGACTATGGCTACACCTTC. The full variable domain, its missing parts supplied by reference TRBV7-2 and TRBJ1-2, is GAGVSQSPSNKVTEKGKDVELRCDPISGHTALYWYRQSLGQGLEFLIYFQGNSAPDKSGLPSDRFSAERTGGSVSTLTIQRTQQEDSAVYLCASSSSAGDYGYTFGSGTRLTVV.

This clone was observed a single time. The chain employs TRBV7-8 and TRBJ2-7; the D is unclear. The V gene lost 0 bases and the J gene lost 1 base, with 7 bases spanning the gap. CDR3 length: 14 amino acids. CDR1 is SGHVS and CDR2 is FQNEAQ in the germline V gene. The CDR3 spells CASSLAAHSYEQYF. CDR3 DNA sequence: TGTGCCAGCAGCTTAGCGGCACATTCCTACGAGCAGTACTTC. Together with reference TRBV7-8 and TRBJ2-7, the CDR3 gives the full variable domain: GAGVSQSPRYKVAKRGQDVALRCDPISGHVSLFWYQQALGQGPEFLTYFQNEAQLDKSGLPSDRFFAERPEGSVSTLKIQRTQQEDSAVYLCASSLAAHSYEQYFGPGTRLTVT.

This rearrangement joins TRBV5-4 to TRBJ2-7, with 7 positions matching TRBD1. This CDR3 has 15 residues. J was trimmed by 5 bases and V by 4 bases; bases with no gene match: 12. Germline V lookup: CDR1 SGHNT, CDR2 YYREEE (reference sequence). The CDR3 bases are TGTGCCAGCAGCGGACAGACAGGGAGAGTCGACGAGCAGTACTTC. This sequence encodes CASSGQTGRVDEQYF.

The J gene is TRBJ1-5, the V gene TRBV5-5, with 7 bases identical to TRBD1. The V segment lost 1 base and the J segment 5 bases; nucleotides outside the gene matches: 6. CDR1 and CDR2 (germline): SGHKS, YYEKEE (reference sequence). CDR3 size: 15 residues. CDR3 protein: CASSLSAGGYQPQHF. As DNA, the CDR3 is TGTGCCAGCAGCTTGTCGGCAGGGGGGTATCAGCCCCAGCATTTT.

This CDR3 reads CASSPGRVDGTPLHF. The CDR3 nucleotides are TGTGCCAGCTCACCAGGTCGGGTTGATGGTACACCCCTCCACTTT. V gene TRBV18 combines with J gene TRBJ1-6; D uncertain. This CDR3 comprises 15 residues. Germline assignment: CDR1 KGHSH and CDR2 LQKENI. V lost 2 bases and J 11 bases, leaving 16 bases between the germline ends. The full variable domain, with the rest looked up from reference TRBV18 and TRBJ1-6, is NAGVMQNPRHLVRRRGQEARLRCSPMKGHSHVYWYRQLPEEGLKFMVYLQKENIIDESGMPKERFSAEFPKEGPSILRIQQVVRGDSAAYFCASSPGRVDGTPLHFGNGTRLTVT.

For the CDR3, the DNA is TGTGCCACCAGTGGGATGGGGCGCAATGAGCAGTTCTTC. This codes for CATSGMGRNEQFF. V is TRBV24-1 and J is TRBJ2-1; TRBD1 is a possible D gene (5 bases). The CDR3 length is 13 residues. Germline V gene lookup returns CDR1 KGHDR and CDR2 SFDVKD. V shed 5 bases and J shed 6 bases, with 10 bases lying between them.

The chain employs TRBV24-1 and TRBJ1-1, with a tentative D call TRBD1 (6 bases). Germline V CDR1 and CDR2: KGHDR, SFDVKD. The ends were cut back, 3 bases at V and 5 bases at J, with 18 bases in the middle. The CDR3 has 16 residues. The CDR3: CATSDPDRGGGTEAFF. Here the CDR3 DNA reads TGTGCCACCAGTGATCCGGATAGGGGGGGCGGTACTGAAGCTTTCTTT.

The V and J genes are TRBV28 and TRBJ1-1; 8 bases agree with TRBD1. The germline V gene encodes CDR1 MDHEN and CDR2 SYDVKM. The J segment lost 8 bases and the V segment lost 4 bases, leaving 3 bases of the junction unmatched. The CDR3 is 12 residues long. DNA for the CDR3: TGTGCCAGCAGTTCCCAGGGGGCGGAAGCTTTCTTT. Translated, it gives CASSSQGAEAFF.

The CDR3 is CASSTGVTGYEQYF. CDR3 DNA: TGTGCCAGCAGCACAGGGGTCACGGGGTACGAGCAGTACTTC. V is TRBV21-1 and J is TRBJ2-7; the D call of TRBD1 is as the table states it, not checked on the DNA. TRBV21-1 is classified as a pseudogene. This CDR3 is 14 amino acids long.

The chain joins TRBV2 to TRBJ1-6; TRBD1 matches 8 bases. CDR3 length equals 16 residues. V lost 5 bases and J lost 7; bases outside the gene matches: 10. The V gene's germline CDR1 is SNHLY and CDR2 FYNNEI. The CDR3 DNA follows: TGTGCCAGCAGTAAGCGACAGGGGAGCCCCAATTCACCCCTCCACTTT. Translating it yields CASSKRQGSPNSPLHF.

CDR3 loop: CASSLIAPGETQYF. The CDR3 region has the DNA TGTGCCAGCAGCTTAATCGCCCCCGGAGAGACCCAGTACTTC. The J gene is TRBJ2-5, the V gene TRBV11-3, with D uncertain. Germline lookup yields CDR1 SGHNT and CDR2 YENEEA. The CDR3 covers 14 residues. Trimming took 2 bases from V and 4 from J, leaving 11 bases between them.

This clone was detected once. The chain uses TRBV2 and TRBJ2-7, with D maybe TRBD1 (6 bases). The CDR3 covers 12 residues. Germline V gives CDR1 SNHLY, CDR2 FYNNEI. V shed 11 bases and J shed 3 bases, with 14 bases lying between them. The CDR3 nucleotides are TGTGCCGCGCACAGGGAAGACTACGAGCAGTACTTC. Residues: CAAHREDYEQYF. The variable domain in full, with the rest retrieved from reference TRBV2 and TRBJ2-7, is EPEVTQTPSHQVTQMGQEVILRCVPISNHLYFYWYRQILGQKVEFLVSFYNNEISEKSEIFDDQFSVERPDGSNFTLKIRSTKLEDSAMYFCAAHREDYEQYFGPGTRLTVT.

The CDR3 loop reads CASSPRDRGRTNEKLFF. DNA of the CDR3: TGTGCCAGTAGTCCCCGGGACAGGGGGCGGACTAATGAAAAACTGTTTTTT. This chain links TRBV19 with TRBJ1-4; 12 positions agree with TRBD1. V lost 5 bases and J lost 2; bases outside the gene matches: 6. From germline, CDR1 is LNHDA and CDR2 SQIVND (reference sequence). This CDR3 region has 17 residues. The full variable domain, with the rest looked up from reference TRBV19 and TRBJ1-4, is DGGITQSPKYLFRKEGQNVTLSCEQNLNHDAMYWYRQDPGQGLRLIYYSQIVNDFQKGDIAEGYSVSREKKESFPLTVTSAQKNPTAFYLCASSPRDRGRTNEKLFFGSGTQLSVL.

The genes are TRBV11-3 and TRBJ1-2; the D is unclear. Germline V gene lookup returns CDR1 SGHNT and CDR2 YENEEA. There are 12 residues in the CDR3. Trimming took 0 bases from V and 8 from J, leaving 7 bases between them. CDR3 amino acids: CASSLDQWGYTF. The CDR3 region has the DNA TGTGCCAGCAGCTTAGATCAGTGGGGCTACACCTTC.

This clone was observed once. The V gene is TRBV19, the J gene TRBJ2-7, with 8 bases identical to TRBD1. V gave up 0 bases and J gave up 2 bases; unmatched junction bases: 9. Germline loops: CDR1 LNHDA, CDR2 SQIVND (reference sequence). The CDR3 spans 17 residues. This CDR3 is CASSIEFQGALAYEQYF. The CDR3 coding sequence is TGTGCCAGTAGTATAGAGTTTCAGGGGGCCCTTGCCTACGAGCAGTACTTC.

This chain's CDR3 is CASRTSGNYNEQFF. The CDR3 DNA is TGTGCCAGCAGGACTAGCGGGAACTACAATGAGCAGTTCTTC. The V call is TRBV3-1 (or the pseudogene TRBV3-2), the J call TRBJ2-1, with 11 bases lining up with TRBD2. Germline assignment: CDR1 LGHDT and CDR2 YNNKEL (reference sequence). This CDR3 contains 14 residues. V was clipped by 6 bases and J by 3 bases; unmatched bases: 1.

This clone appeared once. This chain connects TRBV13 to TRBJ1-2, with TRBD1 as a possible D gene (5 bases). The CDR3 spans 14 residues. V was pared by 2 bases and J by 1 base, with 8 bases between. Germline loops: CDR1 PRHDT, CDR2 FYEKMQ (reference sequence). CDR3 nucleotide sequence: TGTGCCAGCAGCTTATTAGGGGTTAACTATGGCTACACCTTC. Translated, it gives CASSLLGVNYGYTF.

The chain is built from TRBV28 and TRBJ2-1; the D gene is possibly TRBD2 (5 bases). Germline V CDR1 and CDR2: MDHEN, SYDVKM. This CDR3 contains 16 residues. V was pared by 6 bases and J by 3 bases, with 18 bases between. The CDR3 DNA sequence: TGTGCCAGCAGACCTCACCTAGGACTGAGCTACAATGAGCAGTTCTTC. Protein sequence: CASRPHLGLSYNEQFF.

This chain uses TRBV7-2 with TRBJ1-6, with TRBD1 identical over 8 bases. Germline CDR1 reads SGHTA; CDR2 reads FQGNSA. This CDR3 has 19 residues. The ends lost 1 base at V and 8 bases at J; junction bases unmatched: 16. CDR3 DNA: TGTGCCAGCAGCTTAGGGGACAGGTCAAGGTCTATAGCGGATTCACCCCTCCACTTT. This translates into CASSLGDRSRSIADSPLHF. The whole variable domain, filled in from reference TRBV7-2 and TRBJ1-6, reads GAGVSQSPSNKVTEKGKDVELRCDPISGHTALYWYRQSLGQGLEFLIYFQGNSAPDKSGLPSDRFSAERTGGSVSTLTIQRTQQEDSAVYLCASSLGDRSRSIADSPLHFGNGTRLTVT.

The gene calls are TRBV13 and TRBJ1-6; D ambiguous. Germline V gene data show CDR1 as PRHDT and CDR2 as FYEKMQ (reference sequence). This CDR3 is built from 13 residues. Trimming pared 8 bases from V and 7 bases from J, leaving 12 bases between. DNA of the CDR3: TGTGCCAGCTCCTGGCAGAGGAATTCACCCCTCCACTTT. Protein: CASSWQRNSPLHF.

The chain recombines TRBV29-1 with TRBJ1-3; TRBD1 matches at 8 bases. Germline values: CDR1 SQVTM, CDR2 ANQGSEA. The CDR3 is 13 amino acids. J lost 4 bases, V lost 7 bases, and 6 bases had no gene match. CDR3 residues: CSAHRTGGNTIYF. CDR3 in DNA: TGCAGCGCCCATCGGACAGGGGGAAACACCATATATTTT.

This sequence joins TRBV7-2 and TRBJ2-7; 8 bases line up with TRBD1. With 5 bases clipped from V and 3 bases from J, the junction kept 18 bases outside the gene matches. The CDR3 length is 18 residues. Germline values: CDR1 SGHTA, CDR2 FQGNSA. CDR3 amino acids: CASSRFRQGAHNIYEQYF. In DNA form, the CDR3 reads TGTGCCAGCAGCCGTTTCCGGCAGGGGGCACATAACATCTACGAGCAGTACTTC.

This clone was observed once. The V call is TRBV19, the J call TRBJ2-7; D is perhaps TRBD2 (5 bases). Trimming pared 1 base from V and 1 base from J, leaving 5 bases between. The CDR3 spans 13 residues. Germline assignment: CDR1 LNHDA and CDR2 SQIVND (reference sequence). For the CDR3, the DNA is TGTGCCAGTAGTATAGGAGGGTCCTACGAGCAGTACTTC. Protein sequence: CASSIGGSYEQYF.

This clone came up once. The genes are TRBV2 and TRBJ2-3, with 8 bases aligning to TRBD1. From germline, CDR1 is SNHLY and CDR2 FYNNEI. CDR3 length: 15 amino acids. Unmatched junction bases numbered 7, after V lost 6 bases and J lost 2 bases. CDR3 region: CASRNRGENTDTQYF. The CDR3 nucleotides are TGTGCCAGCAGGAACAGGGGGGAAAACACAGATACGCAGTATTTT.

The CDR3, as DNA: TGTGCCAGCAGCTTAGCGCAAGGGTGGCTAGCGGGCTCCCCCCACGAGCAGTACTTC. Its translation: CASSLAQGWLAGSPHEQYF. The V gene is TRBV7-8, the J gene TRBJ2-7; TRBD2 aligns across 8 bases. Germline values: CDR1 SGHVS, CDR2 FQNEAQ. The ends lost 0 bases at V and 5 bases at J; junction bases unmatched: 18. This CDR3 contains 19 residues.